Reported below is one T cell receptor (beta chain). This clone was recorded only once. The antigen it binds to is not known. Base qualities are not provided; no much larger clone lies one nucleotide away. Based on the germline V gene, the CDR1 and CDR2 sequences are SGHVS and FQNEAQ. Counted from cysteine to phenylalanine, this CDR3 has 16 amino acids. The entry retains the CDR3 DNA only, 48 bases that are in frame from base 1. Compared with germline, V lacks 5 bases and J lacks 2 bases; bases without a gene match: 4. Libraries were prepared through the immunoSEQ multiplex PCR assay. The clones in this table, taken by TCRdb from immuneACCESS, are in-frame only. Not every clone is retained; where verified, under half of the shortfall comes from an unresolved V gene, and the cause of the rest is unknown. This sample is represented by roughly 100,000 clones; about 83% of them were singletons. Of the sample, approximately 13% is held by the ten largest clones.

This record belongs to a study of control samples from healthy donors and cancer patients (dated by TCRdb to the early 2020s). The sequenced sample was blood. The source of this sequence is a woman in her 50s in good health. Here the chain combines TRBV7-8 and TRBJ2-6; 9 of the junction bases match TRBD1. Here is the DNA: TGTGCCAGCAGCCCATACAGGGGGCCTGGGGCCAACGTCCTGACTTTC. This yields the protein CASSPYRGPGANVLTF.